The 15 T cell receptor beta chains below all came from one sample that was sequenced in a study of shared clonotypes between healthy human individuals. Using immunoSEQ multiplex PCR, the repertoire was profiled, and TCRdb retains in-frame clones only, with some absent. The table has hundreds of thousands of clones, roughly 98% seen once. As defined, naive CD8 cells were CD45RO-negative and positively selected for CCR7, with terminally differentiated effector memory CD45RA+ cells excluded. Sequencing was carried out using naive CD8+ T cells sorted from blood. The receptor source for this set is a man younger than 40 in good health.

The V gene is TRBV5-1, the J gene TRBJ1-1, with D unclear. Trimming shortened V by 0 bases and J by 2 bases, and 14 bases separated the two germline ends. There are 16 residues in the CDR3. Germline-derived CDR1 and CDR2 are SGHRS and YFSETQ. The CDR3 coding sequence is TGCGCCAGCAGCTTGGCCCCTCCGGGAAGTAACACTGAAGCTTTCTTT. Translated, it gives CASSLAPPGSNTEAFF.

The chain employs TRBV7-2 and TRBJ2-1; D unresolved. Germline CDR1 and CDR2: SGHTA and FQGNSA. With 4 bases removed from V and 1 base from J, the gap between germline ends came to 8 bases. The length of the CDR3 is 14 residues. Here the CDR3 DNA reads TGTGCCAGCAGCTCCAGGTTATCCTACAATGAGCAGTTCTTC. Amino acid sequence: CASSSRLSYNEQFF.

The V and J genes are TRBV29-1 and TRBJ1-2, with 8 bases matching TRBD1. There are 12 residues in the CDR3. V lost 2 bases and J lost 9; bases outside the gene matches: 5. Germline V gene sequence: CDR1 SQVTM, CDR2 ANQGSEA. DNA for the CDR3: TGCAGCGTTGAACAGGGGGCGGGAAGCTACACCTTC. It codes for CSVEQGAGSYTF.

The chain uses TRBV4-1 and TRBJ2-3; D is possibly TRBD2 (6 bases). The CDR3 is made up of 15 amino acids. Germline lookup yields CDR1 MGHRA and CDR2 YSYEKL. Trimming pared 3 bases from V and 0 bases from J, leaving 10 bases between. The DNA of the CDR3 is TGCGCCAGCAGCCACGCTAGCGTAAGCACAGATACGCAGTATTTT. This sequence encodes CASSHASVSTDTQYF.

This chain joins TRBV27 and TRBJ1-1, with 8 bases that match TRBD1. CDR1 and CDR2 from the germline V gene are MNHEY and SMNVEV (reference sequence). With 6 bases clipped from V and 8 bases from J, the junction kept 2 bases outside the gene matches. CDR3 size: 11 residues. Here the CDR3 reads CASRTGAEAFF. Written as DNA, the CDR3 is TGTGCCAGCAGGACAGGGGCCGAAGCTTTCTTT.

The V and J genes are TRBV10-1 and TRBJ2-1; D may be TRBD1 (6 bases). Germline CDR1 WNHNN, CDR2 SYGVQD (reference sequence). The V gene lost 3 bases and the J gene lost 2 bases, with 11 bases spanning the gap. The CDR3 sequence is 15 residues long. The CDR3 protein is CASSDDRTTYNEQFF. The DNA of the CDR3 is TGCGCCAGCAGTGATGACAGGACCACCTACAATGAGCAGTTCTTC.

The J gene is TRBJ2-1, the V gene TRBV7-9; maybe TRBD2 (5 bases). V was pared by 0 bases and J by 1 base, with 7 bases between. The CDR3 contains 15 residues. Germline CDR1 reads SEHNR; CDR2 reads FQNEAQ (reference sequence). In nucleotides, the CDR3 is TGTGCCAGCAGCTTAGCGGGAGTATCCTACAATGAGCAGTTCTTC. Translation: CASSLAGVSYNEQFF.

The gene calls are TRBV19 and TRBJ2-7; D gene unclear. The length of the CDR3 is 15 residues. V was clipped by 3 bases and J by 0 bases, with 12 bases between them. Germline V gene data show CDR1 as LNHDA and CDR2 as SQIVND (reference sequence). CDR3 sequence (DNA): TGTGCCAGTAGTATGGGTAAGTTACCCTCCTACGAGCAGTACTTC. Amino acids: CASSMGKLPSYEQYF.

The genes are TRBV6-6 and TRBJ1-4; D unresolved. Per germline, CDR1 MNHNY and CDR2 SVGAGI (reference sequence). V shed 7 bases and J shed 2 bases, with 14 bases lying between them. The CDR3 totals 15 residues. CDR3 DNA sequence: TGTGCCAGCACTCCGGAGGGATTCACTAATGAAAAACTGTTTTTT. This gives the protein CASTPEGFTNEKLFF.

This chain links TRBV29-1 with TRBJ1-3; weak D call: TRBD1 (5 bases). V was pared by 0 bases and J by 4 bases, with 13 bases between. Per germline, CDR1 SQVTM and CDR2 ANQGSEA. The CDR3 consists of 15 residues. In DNA form, the CDR3 reads TGCAGCGTTGAAGATGACGGGACTCTGGGAAACACCATATATTTT. Translation: CSVEDDGTLGNTIYF.

The table lists this clone with a count of one. The V and J genes are TRBV7-6 and TRBJ2-5; TRBD2 might be the D (5 bases). Germline-derived CDR1 and CDR2 are SGHVS and FNYEAQ. This CDR3 is built from 16 residues. V lost 2 bases, J lost 4 bases, and 17 bases lay in between. The CDR3 reads CASSLFYSVEAETQYF. For the CDR3, the DNA is TGTGCCAGCAGCTTATTCTATAGCGTTGAGGCAGAGACCCAGTACTTC. The full variable domain, in which reference TRBV7-6 and TRBJ2-5 provide the parts outside the CDR3, is GAGVSQSPRYKVTKRGQDVALRCDPISGHVSLYWYRQALGQGPEFLTYFNYEAQQDKSGLPNDRFSAERPEGSISTLTIQRTEQRDSAMYRCASSLFYSVEAETQYFGPGTRLLVL.

The rearrangement links TRBV6-5 to TRBJ2-2, with D uncertain. Germline loops: CDR1 MNHEY, CDR2 SVGAGI. V was shortened by 4 bases and J by 2 bases, with 5 bases between the two germline ends. The CDR3 contains 13 residues. The CDR3 nucleotides read TGTGCCAGCAGTTCCACAAACACCGGGGAGCTGTTTTTT. This translates into CASSSTNTGELFF.

The J gene is TRBJ1-2, the V gene TRBV6-6, with D possibly TRBD1 on 5 matching bases. Trimming removed 2 bases at V and 2 bases at J, with 12 bases between. The CDR3 is made up of 15 amino acids. Looked up from germline, CDR1 is MNHNY and CDR2 is SVGAGI (reference sequence). The CDR3 here is CASSYLGRANYGYTF. Written as DNA, the CDR3 is TGTGCCAGCAGTTACCTAGGCAGGGCGAACTATGGCTACACCTTC.

This chain uses TRBV6-5 with TRBJ1-1; 7 bases agree with TRBD1. Germline CDR1 MNHEY, CDR2 SVGAGI. The CDR3 length is 12 residues. V was pared by 5 bases and J by 7 bases, with 4 bases of the junction left unmatched. In DNA, the CDR3 is TGTGCCAGCAGTCTCACAGGGGATGAAGCTTTCTTT. Its translation is CASSLTGDEAFF.

The chain recombines TRBV5-4 with TRBJ2-7; 8 bases are a match to TRBD2. V shed 0 bases and J 2 bases; nucleotides not matched to a gene: 4. Germline V gives CDR1 SGHNT, CDR2 YYREEE (reference sequence). CDR3 size: 15 residues. CDR3 loop: CASSLVGGGTYEQYF. CDR3 DNA: TGTGCCAGCAGCTTGGTGGGCGGGGGGACCTACGAGCAGTACTTC.